Sequencing of this TCR beta chain was carried out in a study of glioma-infiltrating T cells after dendritic cell vaccination. Study at large: Patients received three intradermal dendritic cell vaccine injections at biweekly intervals.

The immunoSEQ assay amplified TCRB CDR3 from up to 2 ug DNA. Assay: immunoSEQ multiplex PCR; the TCRdb copy retains only in-frame clones and omits some. The profile shows roughly 80,000 clones, around 90% of them singletons. Fresh-frozen tumor tissue and more than two years of survival data were available for all. PBMC sampling occurred before vaccination, two weeks after the third dose, and at progression. The germline gives CDR1 SNHLY, CDR2 FYNNEI. Losses at the gene ends were 8 bases for V and 0 bases for J; bases not matched to a gene: 1. The CDR3 sequence is 14 residues long. This chain uses TRBV2 with TRBJ2-2; 9 positions match TRBD1. The starting material was blood, obtained before dendritic cell vaccination. This clonotype was sampled from a human donor with glioblastoma. CDR3 protein: CASGTGSNTGELFF. The DNA of the CDR3 is TGTGCCAGCGGGACAGGGTCGAACACCGGGGAGCTGTTTTTT. Full variable domain (outside the CDR3, taken from reference TRBV2 and TRBJ2-2): EPEVTQTPSHQVTQMGQEVILRCVPISNHLYFYWYRQILGQKVEFLVSFYNNEISEKSEIFDDQFSVERPDGSNFTLKIRSTKLEDSAMYFCASGTGSNTGELFFGEGSRLTVL.